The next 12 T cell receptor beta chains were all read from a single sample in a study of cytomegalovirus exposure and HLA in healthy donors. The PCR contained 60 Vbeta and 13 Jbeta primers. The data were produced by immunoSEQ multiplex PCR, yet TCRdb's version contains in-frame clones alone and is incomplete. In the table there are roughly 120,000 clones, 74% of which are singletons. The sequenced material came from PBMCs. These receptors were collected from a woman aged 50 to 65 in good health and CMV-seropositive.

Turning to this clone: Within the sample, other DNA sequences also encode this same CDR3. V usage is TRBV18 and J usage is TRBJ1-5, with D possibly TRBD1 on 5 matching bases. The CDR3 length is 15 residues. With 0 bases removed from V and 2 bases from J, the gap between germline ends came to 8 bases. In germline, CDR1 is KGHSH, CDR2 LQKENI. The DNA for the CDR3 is TGTGCCAGCTCACCACCTGGGGGGGGCAATCAGCCCCAGCATTTT. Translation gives CASSPPGGGNQPQHF.

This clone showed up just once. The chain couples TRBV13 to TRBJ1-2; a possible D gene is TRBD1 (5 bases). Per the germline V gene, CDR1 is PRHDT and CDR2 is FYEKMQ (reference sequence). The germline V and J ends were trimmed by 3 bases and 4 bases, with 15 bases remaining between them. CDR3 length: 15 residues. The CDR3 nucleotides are TGTGCCAGCAGCTTCCCGCCGAGACAGCTCTATGGCTACACCTTC. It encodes CASSFPPRQLYGYTF.

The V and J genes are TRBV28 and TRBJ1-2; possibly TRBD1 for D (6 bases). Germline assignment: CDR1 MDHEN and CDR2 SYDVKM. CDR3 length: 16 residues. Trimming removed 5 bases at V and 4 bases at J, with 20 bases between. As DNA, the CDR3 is TGTGCCAGCAGTCTAAGAGGGGGTCGGCAAGGCTATGGCTACACCTTC. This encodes CASSLRGGRQGYGYTF.

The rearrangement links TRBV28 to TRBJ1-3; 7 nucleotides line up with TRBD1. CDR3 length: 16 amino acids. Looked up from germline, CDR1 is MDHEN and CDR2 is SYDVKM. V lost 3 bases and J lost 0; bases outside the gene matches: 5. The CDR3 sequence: CASSFMTGSSGNTIYF. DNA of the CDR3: TGTGCCAGCAGTTTCATGACAGGGAGCTCTGGAAACACCATATATTTT.

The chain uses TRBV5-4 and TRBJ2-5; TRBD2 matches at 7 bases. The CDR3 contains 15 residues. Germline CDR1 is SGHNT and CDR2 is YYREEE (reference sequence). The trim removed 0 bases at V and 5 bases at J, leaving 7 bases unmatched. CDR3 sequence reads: CASSLAVGEGETQYF. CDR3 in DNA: TGTGCCAGCAGCTTGGCCGTGGGGGAGGGGGAGACCCAGTACTTC.

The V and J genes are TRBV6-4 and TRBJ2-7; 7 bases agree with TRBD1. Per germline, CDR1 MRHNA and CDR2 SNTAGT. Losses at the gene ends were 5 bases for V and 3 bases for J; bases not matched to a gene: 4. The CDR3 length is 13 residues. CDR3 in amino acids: CASSLRQGYEQYF. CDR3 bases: TGTGCCAGCAGTCTCCGACAGGGCTACGAGCAGTACTTC.

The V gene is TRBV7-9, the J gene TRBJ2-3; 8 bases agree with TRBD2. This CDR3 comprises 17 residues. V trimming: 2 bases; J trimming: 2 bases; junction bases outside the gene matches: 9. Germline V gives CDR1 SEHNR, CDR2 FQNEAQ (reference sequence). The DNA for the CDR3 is TGTGCCAGCAGCTTACTAAGCGGGGGATCTTACACAGATACGCAGTATTTT. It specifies CASSLLSGGSYTDTQYF.

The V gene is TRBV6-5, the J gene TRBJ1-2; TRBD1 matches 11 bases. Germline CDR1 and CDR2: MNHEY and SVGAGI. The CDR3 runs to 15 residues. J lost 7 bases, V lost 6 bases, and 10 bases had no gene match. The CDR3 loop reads CASRGPGTGGSGYTF. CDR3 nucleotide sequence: TGTGCCAGCAGAGGACCGGGGACAGGGGGAAGTGGCTACACCTTC.

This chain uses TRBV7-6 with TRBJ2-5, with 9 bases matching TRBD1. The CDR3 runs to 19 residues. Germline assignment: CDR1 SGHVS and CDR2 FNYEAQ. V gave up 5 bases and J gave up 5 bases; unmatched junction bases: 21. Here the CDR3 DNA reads TGTGCCAGCAGCGCGTTGTCACTATATACGGACAGGGGAGGCGAGACCCAGTACTTC. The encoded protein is CASSALSLYTDRGGETQYF.

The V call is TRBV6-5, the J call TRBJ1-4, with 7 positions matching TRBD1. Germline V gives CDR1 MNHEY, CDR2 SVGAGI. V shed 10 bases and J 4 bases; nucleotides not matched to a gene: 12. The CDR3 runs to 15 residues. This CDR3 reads CATRTGTAFNEKLFF. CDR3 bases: TGTGCCACCCGAACCGGGACAGCTTTTAATGAAAAACTGTTTTTT.

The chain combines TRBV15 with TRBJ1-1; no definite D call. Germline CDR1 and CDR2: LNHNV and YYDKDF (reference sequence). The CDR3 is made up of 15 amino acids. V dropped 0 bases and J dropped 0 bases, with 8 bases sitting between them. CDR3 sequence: CATSREGRVNTEAFF. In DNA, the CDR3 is TGTGCCACCAGCAGAGAAGGCCGGGTGAACACTGAAGCTTTCTTT.

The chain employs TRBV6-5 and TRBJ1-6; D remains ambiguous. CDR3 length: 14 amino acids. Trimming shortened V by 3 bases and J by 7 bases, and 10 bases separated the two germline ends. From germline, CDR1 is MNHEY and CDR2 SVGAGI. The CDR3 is CASSYEYGNSPLHF. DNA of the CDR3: TGTGCCAGCAGTTATGAATACGGGAATTCACCCCTCCACTTT.